This T cell receptor beta chain was obtained from a study of monozygotic twins with inflammatory bowel disease. Points from the study as a whole: The existence of one strong signal or clonotype linked to IBD lacked support. A reduction in TCRbeta diversity (inverse Simpson) was seen in IBD patients relative to healthy co-twins.

Blood samples measuring 2 to 2.5 ml were taken per donor. Turning to this clonotype: Its antigen is as yet unknown.

Each CDR3 protein gets one entry in TCRdb, which reprocessed the 5' RACE reads and gives no DNA. The sample has 80,000 or so distinct CDR3 sequences. This CDR3 is built from 14 residues. CDR1 is MNHNY and CDR2 is SVGAGI in the germline V gene (reference sequence). The sequenced material came from blood. This sequence joins TRBV6-6 and TRBJ1-5; TCRdb outputs TRBD1, but without DNA this stays unchecked. The sequence derives from a human donor with ulcerative colitis or Crohn's disease, or a healthy co-twin of an affected twin (not recorded which). The CDR3 loop is CASTRDNIDQPQHF.